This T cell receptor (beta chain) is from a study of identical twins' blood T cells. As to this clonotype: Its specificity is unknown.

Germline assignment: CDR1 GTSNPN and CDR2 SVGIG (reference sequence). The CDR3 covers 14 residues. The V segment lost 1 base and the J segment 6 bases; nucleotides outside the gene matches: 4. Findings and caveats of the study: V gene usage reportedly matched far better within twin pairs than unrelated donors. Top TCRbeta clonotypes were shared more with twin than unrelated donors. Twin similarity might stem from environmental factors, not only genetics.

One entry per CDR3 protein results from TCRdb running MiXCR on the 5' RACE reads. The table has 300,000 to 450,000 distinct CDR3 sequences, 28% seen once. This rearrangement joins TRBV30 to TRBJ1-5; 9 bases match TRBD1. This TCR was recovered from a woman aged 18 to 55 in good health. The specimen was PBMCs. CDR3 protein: CAWSEGQGRQPQHF. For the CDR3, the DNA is TGTGCCTGGAGTGAAGGACAGGGGCGTCAGCCCCAGCATTTT.